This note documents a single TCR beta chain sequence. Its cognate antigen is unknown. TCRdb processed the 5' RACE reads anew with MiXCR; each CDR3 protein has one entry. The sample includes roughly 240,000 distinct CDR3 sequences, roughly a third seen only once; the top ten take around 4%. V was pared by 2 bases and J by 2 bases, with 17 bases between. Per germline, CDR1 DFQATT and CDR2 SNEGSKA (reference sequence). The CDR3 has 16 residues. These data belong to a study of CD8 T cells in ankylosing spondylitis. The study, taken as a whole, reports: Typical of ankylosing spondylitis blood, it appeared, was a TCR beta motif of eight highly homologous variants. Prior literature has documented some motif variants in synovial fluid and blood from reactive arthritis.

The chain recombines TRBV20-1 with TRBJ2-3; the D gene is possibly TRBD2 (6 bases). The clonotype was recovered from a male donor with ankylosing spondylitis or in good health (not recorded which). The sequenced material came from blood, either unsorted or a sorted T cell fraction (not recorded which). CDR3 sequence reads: CSARPGWGVSTDTQYF. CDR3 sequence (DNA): TGCAGTGCTAGACCTGGCTGGGGGGTATCCACAGATACGCAGTATTTT.